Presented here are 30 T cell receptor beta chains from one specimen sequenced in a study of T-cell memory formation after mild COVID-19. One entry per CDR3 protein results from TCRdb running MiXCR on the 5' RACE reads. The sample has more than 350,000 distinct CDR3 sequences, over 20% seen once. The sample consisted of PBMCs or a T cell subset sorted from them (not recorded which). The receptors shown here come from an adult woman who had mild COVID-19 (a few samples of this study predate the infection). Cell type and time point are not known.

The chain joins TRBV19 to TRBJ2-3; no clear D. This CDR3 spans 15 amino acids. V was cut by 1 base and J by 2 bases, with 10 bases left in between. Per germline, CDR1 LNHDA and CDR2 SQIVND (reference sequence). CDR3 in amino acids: CASSIGLLHTDTQYF. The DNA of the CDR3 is TGTGCCAGTAGTATAGGCCTACTTCACACAGATACGCAGTATTTT.

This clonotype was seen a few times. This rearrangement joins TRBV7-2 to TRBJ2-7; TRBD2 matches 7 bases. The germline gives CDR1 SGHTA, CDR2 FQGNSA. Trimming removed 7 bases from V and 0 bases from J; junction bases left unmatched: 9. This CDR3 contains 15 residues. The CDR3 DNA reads TGTGCCAGCACCTTTAGCGGGTACAACTCCTACGAGCAGTACTTC. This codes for CASTFSGYNSYEQYF.

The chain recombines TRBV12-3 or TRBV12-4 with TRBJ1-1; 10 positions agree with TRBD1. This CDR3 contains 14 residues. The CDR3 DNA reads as TGTGCTACCTCAGACCGGGACAGGGGCACTGAAGCTTTCTTT. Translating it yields CATSDRDRGTEAFF.

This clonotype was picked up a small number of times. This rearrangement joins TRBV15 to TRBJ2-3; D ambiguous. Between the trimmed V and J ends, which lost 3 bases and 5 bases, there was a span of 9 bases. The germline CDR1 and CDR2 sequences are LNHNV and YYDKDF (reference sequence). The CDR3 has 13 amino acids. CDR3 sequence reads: CATSSGNRDTQYF. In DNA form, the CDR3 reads TGTGCCACCAGCAGTGGGAACAGAGATACGCAGTATTTT.

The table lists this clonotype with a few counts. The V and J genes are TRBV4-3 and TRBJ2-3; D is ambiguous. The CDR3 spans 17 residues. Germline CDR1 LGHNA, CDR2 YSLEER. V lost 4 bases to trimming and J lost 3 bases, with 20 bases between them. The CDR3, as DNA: TGCGCCAGCAGCCCATCTTCCTCAGGCTGGGTTACAGATACGCAGTATTTT. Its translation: CASSPSSSGWVTDTQYF.

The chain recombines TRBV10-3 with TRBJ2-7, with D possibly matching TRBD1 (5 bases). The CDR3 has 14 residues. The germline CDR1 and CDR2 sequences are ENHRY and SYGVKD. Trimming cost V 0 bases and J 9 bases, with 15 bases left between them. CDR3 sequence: CAISESGQGRRQYF. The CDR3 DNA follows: TGTGCCATCAGTGAGTCGGGGCAAGGCCGACGGCAGTACTTC.

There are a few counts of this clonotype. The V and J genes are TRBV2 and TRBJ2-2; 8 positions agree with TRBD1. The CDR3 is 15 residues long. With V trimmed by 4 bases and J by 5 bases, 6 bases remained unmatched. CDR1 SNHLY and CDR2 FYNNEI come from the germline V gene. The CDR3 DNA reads TGTGCCAGCAGTGGACAGGGGCTCAATACCGGGGAGCTGTTTTTT. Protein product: CASSGQGLNTGELFF. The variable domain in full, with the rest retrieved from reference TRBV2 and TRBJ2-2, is EPEVTQTPSHQVTQMGQEVILRCVPISNHLYFYWYRQILGQKVEFLVSFYNNEISEKSEIFDDQFSVERPDGSNFTLKIRSTKLEDSAMYFCASSGQGLNTGELFFGEGSRLTVL.

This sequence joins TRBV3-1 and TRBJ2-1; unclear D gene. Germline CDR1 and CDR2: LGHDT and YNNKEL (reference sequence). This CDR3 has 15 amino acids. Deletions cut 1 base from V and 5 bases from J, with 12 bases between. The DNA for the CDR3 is TGTGCCAGCAGCCAAGGGCATAGCCTAAACAATGAGCAGTTCTTC. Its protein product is CASSQGHSLNNEQFF.

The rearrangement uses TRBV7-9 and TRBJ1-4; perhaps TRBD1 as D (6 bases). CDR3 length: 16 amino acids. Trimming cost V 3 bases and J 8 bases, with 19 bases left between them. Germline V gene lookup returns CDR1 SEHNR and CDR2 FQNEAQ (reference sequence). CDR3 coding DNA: TGTGCCAGCAGCTTGCGGGACACTCCTCTGGGGGAAAAACTGTTTTTT. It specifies CASSLRDTPLGEKLFF. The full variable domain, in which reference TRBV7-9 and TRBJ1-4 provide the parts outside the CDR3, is DTGVSQNPRHKITKRGQNVTFRCDPISEHNRLYWYRQTLGQGPEFLTYFQNEAQLEKSRLLSDRFSAERPKGSFSTLEIQRTEQGDSAMYLCASSLRDTPLGEKLFFGSGTQLSVL.

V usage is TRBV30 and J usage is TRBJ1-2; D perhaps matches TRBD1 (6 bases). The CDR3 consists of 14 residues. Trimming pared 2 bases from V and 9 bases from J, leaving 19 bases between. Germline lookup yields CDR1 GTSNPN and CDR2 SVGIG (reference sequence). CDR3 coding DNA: TGTGCCTGGAGTAAGACCAGTGACAGGTCTCGCTACACCTTC. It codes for CAWSKTSDRSRYTF. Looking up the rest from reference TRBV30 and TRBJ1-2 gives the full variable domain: SQTIHQWPATLVQPVGSPLSLECTVEGTSNPNLYWYRQAAGRGLQLLFYSVGIGQISSEVPQNLSASRPQDRQFILSSKKLLLSDSGFYLCAWSKTSDRSRYTFGSGTRLTVV.

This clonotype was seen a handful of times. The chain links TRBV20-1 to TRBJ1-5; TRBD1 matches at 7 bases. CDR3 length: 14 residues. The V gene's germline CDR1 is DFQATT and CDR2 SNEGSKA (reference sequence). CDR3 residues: CRAPRTGGNQPQHF. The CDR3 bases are TGCAGAGCCCCTAGGACAGGAGGTAATCAGCCCCAGCATTTT.

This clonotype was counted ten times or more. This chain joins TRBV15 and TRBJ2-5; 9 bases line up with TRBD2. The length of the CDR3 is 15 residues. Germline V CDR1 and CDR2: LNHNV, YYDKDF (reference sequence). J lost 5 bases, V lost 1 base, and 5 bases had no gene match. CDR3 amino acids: CATSRAGTSHETQYF. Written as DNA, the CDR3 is TGTGCCACCAGCAGAGCCGGGACTAGCCATGAGACCCAGTACTTC.

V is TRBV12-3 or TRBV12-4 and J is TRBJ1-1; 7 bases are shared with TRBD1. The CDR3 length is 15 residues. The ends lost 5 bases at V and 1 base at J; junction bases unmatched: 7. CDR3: CASSEKQGPNTEAFF. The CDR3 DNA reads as TGTGCCAGCAGTGAGAAACAGGGGCCGAACACTGAAGCTTTCTTT.

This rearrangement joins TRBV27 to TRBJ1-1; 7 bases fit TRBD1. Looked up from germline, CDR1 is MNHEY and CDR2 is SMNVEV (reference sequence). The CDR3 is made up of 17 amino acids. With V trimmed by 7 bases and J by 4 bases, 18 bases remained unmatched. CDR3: CASTSGGVNRGGTEAFF. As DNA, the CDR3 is TGTGCCAGCACTTCGGGGGGGGTGAACAGGGGTGGCACTGAAGCTTTCTTT.

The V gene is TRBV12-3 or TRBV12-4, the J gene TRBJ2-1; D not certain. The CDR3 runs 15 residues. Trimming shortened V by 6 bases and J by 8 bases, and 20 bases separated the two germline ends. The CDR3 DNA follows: TGTGCCAGCAGGCCAGGCCGGGCCGCGTTCGATGAGCAGTTCTTC. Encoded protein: CASRPGRAAFDEQFF.

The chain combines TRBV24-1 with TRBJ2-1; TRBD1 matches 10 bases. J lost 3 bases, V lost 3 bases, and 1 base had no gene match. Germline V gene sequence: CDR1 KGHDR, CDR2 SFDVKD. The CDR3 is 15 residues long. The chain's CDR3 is CATSDRTGGYNEQFF. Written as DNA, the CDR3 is TGTGCCACCAGTGATCGGACAGGGGGCTACAATGAGCAGTTCTTC.

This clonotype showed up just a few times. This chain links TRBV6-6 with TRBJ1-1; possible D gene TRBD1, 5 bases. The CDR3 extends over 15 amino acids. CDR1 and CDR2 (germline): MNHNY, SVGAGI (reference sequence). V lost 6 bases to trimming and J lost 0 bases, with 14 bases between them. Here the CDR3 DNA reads TGTGCCAGCAGAATAACCGACAGTCTGAACACTGAAGCTTTCTTT. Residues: CASRITDSLNTEAFF.

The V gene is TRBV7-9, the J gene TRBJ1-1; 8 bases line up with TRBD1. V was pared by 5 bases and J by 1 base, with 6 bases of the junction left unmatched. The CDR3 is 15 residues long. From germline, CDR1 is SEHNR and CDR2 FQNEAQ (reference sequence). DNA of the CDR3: TGTGCCAGCAGCATAAACAGGGGGTCGAACACTGAAGCTTTCTTT. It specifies CASSINRGSNTEAFF.

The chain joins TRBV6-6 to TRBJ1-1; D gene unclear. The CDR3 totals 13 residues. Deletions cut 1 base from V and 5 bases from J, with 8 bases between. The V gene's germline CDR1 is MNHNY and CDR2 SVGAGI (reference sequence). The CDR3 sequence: CASSYFGGTEAFF. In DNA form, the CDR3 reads TGTGCCAGCAGTTACTTCGGTGGAACTGAAGCTTTCTTT.

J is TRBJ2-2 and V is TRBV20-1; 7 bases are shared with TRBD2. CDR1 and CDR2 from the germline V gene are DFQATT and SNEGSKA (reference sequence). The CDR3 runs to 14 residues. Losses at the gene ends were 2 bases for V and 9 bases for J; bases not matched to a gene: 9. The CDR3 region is CSARTGGIKRELFF. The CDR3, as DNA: TGCAGTGCTAGAACCGGGGGGATTAAGAGGGAGCTGTTTTTT.

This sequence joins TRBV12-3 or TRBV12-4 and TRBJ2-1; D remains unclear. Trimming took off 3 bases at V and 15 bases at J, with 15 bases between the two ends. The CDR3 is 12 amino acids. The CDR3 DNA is TGTGCCAGCAGTTTTTACCGAGGTTTGTGGTTCTTC. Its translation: CASSFYRGLWFF.

The CDR3 region has the DNA TGCAGTGCTTTTACTAGCGGATACGAGCAGTACTTC. As protein: CSAFTSGYEQYF. The chain employs TRBV20-1 and TRBJ2-7; 8 bases align to TRBD2. The CDR3 is made up of 12 amino acids. The V and J ends lost 5 bases and 4 bases, in that order; junction bases with no gene match: 4. Germline CDR1 and CDR2: DFQATT and SNEGSKA (reference sequence).

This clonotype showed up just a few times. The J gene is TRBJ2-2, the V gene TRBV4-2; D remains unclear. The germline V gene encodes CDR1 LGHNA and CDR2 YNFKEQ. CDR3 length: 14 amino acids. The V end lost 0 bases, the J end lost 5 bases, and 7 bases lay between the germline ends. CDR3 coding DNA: TGTGCCAGCAGCCAAGACCCAATAACCGGGGAGCTGTTTTTT. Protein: CASSQDPITGELFF.

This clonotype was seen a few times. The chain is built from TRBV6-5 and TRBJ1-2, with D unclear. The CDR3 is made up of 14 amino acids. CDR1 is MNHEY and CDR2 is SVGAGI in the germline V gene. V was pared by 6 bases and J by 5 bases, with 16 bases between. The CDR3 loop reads CASSPQRVRYGYTF. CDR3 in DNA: TGTGCCAGCAGCCCCCAGAGGGTTCGATATGGCTACACCTTC.

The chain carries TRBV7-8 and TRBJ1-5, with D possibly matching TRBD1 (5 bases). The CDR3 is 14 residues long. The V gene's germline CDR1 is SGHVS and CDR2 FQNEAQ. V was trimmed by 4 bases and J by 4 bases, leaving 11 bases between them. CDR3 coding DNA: TGTGCCAGCAGCTACGACAGAATGAATCAGCCCCAGCATTTT. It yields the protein CASSYDRMNQPQHF.

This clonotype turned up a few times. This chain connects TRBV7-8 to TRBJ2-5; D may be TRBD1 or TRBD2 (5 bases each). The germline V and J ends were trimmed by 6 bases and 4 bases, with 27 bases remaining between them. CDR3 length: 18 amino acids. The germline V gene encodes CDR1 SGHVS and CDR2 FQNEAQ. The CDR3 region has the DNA TGTGCCAGCAGTCCCCAGTCCGGGGCAGGGAGAAGTCGAGAGACCCAGTACTTC. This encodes CASSPQSGAGRSRETQYF.

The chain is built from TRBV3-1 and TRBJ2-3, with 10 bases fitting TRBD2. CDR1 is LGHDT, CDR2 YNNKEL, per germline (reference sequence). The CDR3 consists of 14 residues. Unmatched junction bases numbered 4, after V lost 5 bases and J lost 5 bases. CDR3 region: CASSVRLAGDTQYF. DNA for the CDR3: TGTGCCAGCAGCGTCCGACTAGCGGGAGATACGCAGTATTTT.

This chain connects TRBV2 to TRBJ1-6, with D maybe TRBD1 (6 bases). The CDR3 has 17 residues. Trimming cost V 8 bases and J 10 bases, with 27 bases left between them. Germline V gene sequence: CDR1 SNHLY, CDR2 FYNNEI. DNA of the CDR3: TGTGCCAGCTCTCCGCCCAGGGGCGGGCCCTCCGGGTCACCCCTCCACTTT. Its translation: CASSPPRGGPSGSPLHF.

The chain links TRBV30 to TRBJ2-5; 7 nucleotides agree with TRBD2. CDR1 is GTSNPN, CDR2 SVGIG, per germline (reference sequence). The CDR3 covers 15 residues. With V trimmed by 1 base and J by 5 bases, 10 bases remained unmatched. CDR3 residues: CAWSGEGAILETQYF. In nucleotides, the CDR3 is TGTGCCTGGAGTGGGGAGGGTGCGATCTTGGAGACCCAGTACTTC. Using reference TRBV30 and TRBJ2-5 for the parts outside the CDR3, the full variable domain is SQTIHQWPATLVQPVGSPLSLECTVEGTSNPNLYWYRQAAGRGLQLLFYSVGIGQISSEVPQNLSASRPQDRQFILSSKKLLLSDSGFYLCAWSGEGAILETQYFGPGTRLLVL.

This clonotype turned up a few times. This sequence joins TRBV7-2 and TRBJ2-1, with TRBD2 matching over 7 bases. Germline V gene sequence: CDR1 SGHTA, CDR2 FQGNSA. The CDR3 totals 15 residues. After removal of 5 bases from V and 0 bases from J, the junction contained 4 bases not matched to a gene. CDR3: CASSRDYSSYNEQFF. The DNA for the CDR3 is TGTGCCAGCAGCAGGGACTACAGCTCCTACAATGAGCAGTTCTTC.